This TCR beta chain was sequenced during a study of blood T cells in healthy people across ages. Germline values: CDR1 SNHLY, CDR2 FYNNEI. This CDR3 contains 16 residues. Trimming removed 4 bases from V and 3 bases from J, with 19 bases in between. Then a second PCR, running roughly 7 to 11 cycles, was carried out with a sample-barcoded 5' primer and a J-beta primer mix. TCRdb independently ran MiXCR on the 5' RACE reads; one entry per CDR3 protein. Here the sample spans about 1.5 million distinct CDR3 sequences, roughly 40% being singletons. Ranging in age from roughly 6 to 90, the donors were healthy Caucasian individuals from Russia. The authors extracted at least 5 micrograms of total RNA per sample. General study points: With donor CMV status unknown, expanded clonotype changes were possibly confounded. Aged donors had fewer naive CD4+ cells and lower diversity than long-lived donors.

This clonotype was observed a handful of times. Its target is unknown. This clonotype was obtained from a woman in her late teens or twenties in good health. This chain joins TRBV2 and TRBJ2-7, with D hard to call. The sample was blood. CDR3 bases: TGTGCCAGCAGTGGGAGTAGTCACCGACTGTTCTACGAGCAGTACTTC. Its protein is CASSGSSHRLFYEQYF.